Presented here are 13 T cell receptor beta chains from one specimen sequenced in a study of blood T cell repertoires in COVID-19. Profiling relied on immunoSEQ multiplex PCR, and the TCRdb table lists in-frame clones only, not all of them. This table has over 150,000 clones, about 86% appearing once. The specimen was peripheral blood. The receptors derive from a man aged 50 or older with active or convalescent COVID-19.

The V and J genes are TRBV19 and TRBJ1-3; D uncertain. The CDR3 has 16 residues. Germline CDR1 is LNHDA and CDR2 is SQIVND (reference sequence). Trimming took off 5 bases at V and 3 bases at J, with 17 bases between the two ends. Written as DNA, the CDR3 is TGTGCCAGTAGTCCCCGGTCGGGAGGCCTTGGAAACACCATATATTTT. It encodes CASSPRSGGLGNTIYF.

CDR3 DNA sequence: TGTGCCAGCAGTGGGTTGACTAGCGGGGCCGGGGAGCTGTTTTTT. Amino acid sequence: CASSGLTSGAGELFF. The genes are TRBV2 and TRBJ2-2; 11 bases are a match to TRBD2. Germline V gene sequence: CDR1 SNHLY, CDR2 FYNNEI. The CDR3 runs 15 residues. Losses at the gene ends were 4 bases for V and 6 bases for J; bases not matched to a gene: 4.

The V gene is TRBV5-1, the J gene TRBJ2-2; D uncertain. This CDR3 is 13 amino acids long. With 5 bases removed from V and 5 bases from J, the gap between germline ends came to 10 bases. Germline CDR1 SGHRS, CDR2 YFSETQ. CDR3 residues: CASRVGFTGELFF. The CDR3 nucleotides are TGCGCCAGCAGAGTCGGGTTTACCGGGGAGCTGTTTTTT.

V and J are TRBV20-1 and TRBJ1-2; no reliable D call. V lost 5 bases, J lost 8 bases, and 9 bases lay in between. The V gene's germline CDR1 is DFQATT and CDR2 SNEGSKA (reference sequence). There are 10 residues in the CDR3. The CDR3 DNA reads as TGCAGTGCTGAGAATCGGGGCTACACCTTC. Protein sequence: CSAENRGYTF.

The chain combines TRBV5-1 with TRBJ1-5; 9 nucleotides line up with TRBD1. V lost 4 bases and J lost 4; bases outside the gene matches: 6. Per the germline V gene, CDR1 is SGHRS and CDR2 is YFSETQ. The CDR3 sequence is 15 residues long. CDR3 sequence reads: CASSLMGQGNQPQHF. The CDR3 DNA sequence: TGCGCCAGCAGCCTTATGGGACAGGGAAATCAGCCCCAGCATTTT.

The V and J genes are TRBV12-5 and TRBJ1-2; D gene uncertain. This CDR3 is 12 amino acids long. V lost 4 bases, J lost 5 bases, and 8 bases lay in between. Germline V gives CDR1 LGHNT, CDR2 FRNRAP. The CDR3 DNA is TGTGCTAGTGGTTCAGACTTTTATGGCTACACCTTC. Its protein product is CASGSDFYGYTF.

V usage is TRBV2 and J usage is TRBJ1-4; 8 bases are a match to TRBD1. V shed 4 bases and J 5 bases; nucleotides not matched to a gene: 9. CDR3 size: 16 residues. Germline CDR1 reads SNHLY; CDR2 reads FYNNEI. The CDR3 is CASSVGTGHRNEKLFF. DNA for the CDR3: TGTGCCAGCAGTGTTGGGACAGGCCACCGAAATGAAAAACTGTTTTTT.

The chain couples TRBV28 to TRBJ1-5, with D possibly matching TRBD1 (6 bases). Germline lookup yields CDR1 MDHEN and CDR2 SYDVKM. The V and J ends lost 4 bases and 1 base respectively, with 26 bases between them. The CDR3 loop spans 20 amino acids. Here the CDR3 reads CASSYSLRGLRVRSNQPQHF. In DNA, the CDR3 is TGTGCCAGCAGTTATTCCCTCAGGGGCCTTAGGGTGAGGAGCAATCAGCCCCAGCATTTT.

The V call is TRBV6-5, the J call TRBJ1-2; D might be TRBD1 (5 bases). The CDR3 has 13 amino acids. V lost 8 bases, J lost 6 bases, and 16 bases lay in between. Germline CDR1 is MNHEY and CDR2 is SVGAGI. The CDR3 reads CASRRGRGDGYTF. CDR3 coding DNA: TGTGCCAGCCGAAGAGGACGGGGGGATGGCTACACCTTC.

V gene TRBV25-1 combines with J gene TRBJ1-6; D is unclear. V lost 5 bases to trimming and J lost 9 bases, with 11 bases between them. CDR1 and CDR2 from the germline V gene are MGHDK and SYGVNS. There are 13 residues in the CDR3. This CDR3 is CASSSTLVSPLHF. As DNA, the CDR3 is TGTGCCAGCAGTTCAACTCTCGTTTCACCCCTCCACTTT.

The chain combines TRBV10-3 with TRBJ1-2; D is ambiguous. The CDR3 has 16 residues. V was cut by 6 bases and J by 6 bases, with 23 bases left in between. Germline CDR1 ENHRY, CDR2 SYGVKD. CDR3 nucleotide sequence: TGTGCCATCAGCCCCTCAAGATGGGATATGGGAGATGGCTACACCTTC. Its protein is CAISPSRWDMGDGYTF.

The chain carries TRBV7-8 and TRBJ2-5; D is unclear. The germline V gene encodes CDR1 SGHVS and CDR2 FQNEAQ. Trimming cost V 5 bases and J 7 bases, with 8 bases left between them. This CDR3 has 11 residues. CDR3 loop: CASSPEATQYF. CDR3 in DNA: TGTGCCAGCAGCCCAGAGGCGACCCAGTACTTC. Drawing the rest from reference TRBV7-8 and TRBJ2-5, the complete variable domain is GAGVSQSPRYKVAKRGQDVALRCDPISGHVSLFWYQQALGQGPEFLTYFQNEAQLDKSGLPSDRFFAERPEGSVSTLKIQRTQQEDSAVYLCASSPEATQYFGPGTRLLVL.

The rearrangement joins TRBV14 to TRBJ2-2; TRBD2 matches 9 bases. The CDR3 has 18 residues. V was clipped by 0 bases and J by 5 bases; unmatched bases: 10. Germline V gene lookup returns CDR1 SGHDN and CDR2 FVKESK. Here the CDR3 reads CASSQDFGAGGRTGELFF. The CDR3 region has the DNA TGTGCCAGCAGCCAAGATTTTGGAGCGGGGGGTCGAACCGGGGAGCTGTTTTTT.